Below, 24 T cell receptor beta chains from the same sample are listed, as sequenced in a study of cytomegalovirus exposure and HLA in healthy donors. Researchers ran the PCR with 60 Vbeta and 13 Jbeta primers. Only in-frame clones appear in the TCRdb table, and some are missing; sequencing was by immunoSEQ multiplex PCR. The sample carries 210,000 or so clones, more than 75% recorded once. The source material was PBMCs. Source of these receptors: a human donor in good health.

In regard to this clone: A read error may account for a junction end that differs from germline. This same CDR3 is encoded by further DNA sequences in the sample. The V and J genes are TRBV6-5 and TRBJ2-7; tentatively, D is TRBD1 (7 bases). From germline, CDR1 is MNHEY and CDR2 SVGAGI. The CDR3 is 15 amino acids. The CDR3 loop reads CASSLRGRLGDEQYF. The CDR3, as DNA: TGTGCCAGCAGCCTCAGGGGGAGGCTCGGGGACGAGCAGTACTTT.

The rearrangement joins TRBV15 to TRBJ1-1; D possibly corresponds to TRBD1 (5 bases). The germline CDR1 and CDR2 sequences are LNHNV and YYDKDF (reference sequence). The germline V and J ends were trimmed by 2 bases and 5 bases, with 21 bases remaining between them. CDR3 length: 17 amino acids. CDR3 loop: CATSRPRGVLGSTEAFF. In DNA form, the CDR3 reads TGTGCCACCAGCAGACCCCGGGGGGTCTTAGGAAGTACTGAAGCTTTCTTT.

This chain uses TRBV27 with TRBJ2-7; unclear D gene. Germline CDR1 reads MNHEY; CDR2 reads SMNVEV (reference sequence). This CDR3 comprises 13 residues. Between the trimmed V and J ends, which lost 2 bases and 2 bases, there was a span of 7 bases. DNA of the CDR3: TGTGCCAGCAGTTTAAACGGAGCCTACGAGCAGTACTTC. It is translated as CASSLNGAYEQYF.

This clone was seen a few times. The CDR3 coding sequence is TGTGCCAGCAGCTTGGTGGGGGGAACCGGGGAGCTGTTTTTT. Its protein is CASSLVGGTGELFF. The gene calls are TRBV5-4 and TRBJ2-2, with a possible D match to TRBD2 (6 bases). Between the trimmed V and J ends, which lost 0 bases and 5 bases, there was a span of 8 bases. Germline V CDR1 and CDR2: SGHNT, YYREEE (reference sequence). This CDR3 spans 14 amino acids.

The rearrangement links TRBV5-1 to TRBJ2-7; tentative D call: TRBD1 (5 bases). V lost 3 bases and J lost 4, with 20 bases in between. The CDR3 sequence is 16 residues long. The germline CDR1 and CDR2 sequences are SGHRS and YFSETQ. In DNA form, the CDR3 reads TGCGCCAGCAGCTGGGGCCTACAAGGGGCCACTTACGAGCAGTACTTC. This sequence encodes CASSWGLQGATYEQYF. Using reference TRBV5-1 and TRBJ2-7 for the parts outside the CDR3, the full variable domain is KAGVTQTPRYLIKTRGQQVTLSCSPISGHRSVSWYQQTPGQGLQFLFEYFSETQRNKGNFPGRFSGRQFSNSRSEMNVSTLELGDSALYLCASSWGLQGATYEQYFGPGTRLTVT.

J is TRBJ1-1 and V is TRBV5-4; maybe TRBD1 (5 bases). Germline assignment: CDR1 SGHNT and CDR2 YYREEE (reference sequence). V shed 2 bases and J shed 1 base, with 9 bases lying between them. The CDR3 covers 14 residues. The CDR3 DNA is TGTGCCAGCAGCTTTTGGGGGGAGAACACTGAAGCTTTCTTT. It encodes CASSFWGENTEAFF.

V and J are TRBV27 and TRBJ2-1; TRBD2 matches 14 bases. The J segment lost 6 bases and the V segment lost 7 bases, leaving 8 bases of the junction unmatched. Germline V gene data show CDR1 as MNHEY and CDR2 as SMNVEV (reference sequence). The CDR3 sequence is 16 residues long. The CDR3 loop is CASTRPGTSGSNEQFF. Here the CDR3 DNA reads TGTGCCAGCACCAGACCCGGGACTAGCGGGAGCAATGAGCAGTTCTTC.

The V gene is TRBV4-1, the J gene TRBJ2-3; D unresolved. The CDR3 spans 14 residues. In germline, CDR1 is MGHRA, CDR2 YSYEKL. The V end was cut by 0 bases, the J end by 2 bases, with 6 bases between. Here the CDR3 DNA reads TGCGCCAGCAGCCAAGATTTCCACACAGATACGCAGTATTTT. Amino acid sequence: CASSQDFHTDTQYF.

The V and J genes are TRBV4-1 and TRBJ2-3; TRBD2 matches at 10 bases. Germline assignment: CDR1 MGHRA and CDR2 YSYEKL. After removal of 4 bases from V and 2 bases from J, the junction contained 3 bases not matched to a gene. This CDR3 spans 15 amino acids. The CDR3 DNA follows: TGCGCCAGCAGCCCCGGACTAGCGGACACAGATACGCAGTATTTT. This translates into CASSPGLADTDTQYF.

J is TRBJ2-1 and V is TRBV18; 8 nucleotides agree with TRBD1. The CDR3 runs to 14 residues. Germline CDR1 and CDR2: KGHSH and LQKENI. With 4 bases clipped from V and 7 bases from J, the junction kept 6 bases outside the gene matches. CDR3 in amino acids: CASSLDRGRNEQFF. The CDR3 nucleotides read TGTGCCAGCTCACTCGACAGGGGTCGGAATGAGCAGTTCTTC.

V is TRBV7-2 and J is TRBJ1-2; D gene unclear. CDR1 and CDR2 (germline): SGHTA, FQGNSA. CDR3 length equals 14 residues. Trimming shortened V by 2 bases and J by 2 bases, and 9 bases separated the two germline ends. This CDR3 is CASSLHPGNYGYTF. CDR3 coding DNA: TGTGCCAGCAGCTTACACCCGGGGAACTATGGCTACACCTTC. Using reference TRBV7-2 and TRBJ1-2 for the parts outside the CDR3, the full variable domain is GAGVSQSPSNKVTEKGKDVELRCDPISGHTALYWYRQSLGQGLEFLIYFQGNSAPDKSGLPSDRFSAERTGGSVSTLTIQRTQQEDSAVYLCASSLHPGNYGYTFGSGTRLTVV.

The J gene is TRBJ1-5, the V gene TRBV6-5; 8 positions agree with TRBD1. Trimming cost V 5 bases and J 6 bases; bases outside gene matches: 9. The CDR3 is 15 amino acids. Germline V lookup: CDR1 MNHEY, CDR2 SVGAGI. In DNA, the CDR3 is TGTGCCAGCAGTCCCTTAGGACAGGGCGGTCAGCCCCAGCATTTT. Its translation: CASSPLGQGGQPQHF.

The chain carries TRBV4-1 and TRBJ1-5, with TRBD1 identical over 7 bases. CDR1 is MGHRA, CDR2 YSYEKL, per germline. The CDR3 has 15 residues. V lost 4 bases and J lost 1; bases outside the gene matches: 4. The CDR3 protein is CASSRGQASNQPQHF. In DNA form, the CDR3 reads TGCGCCAGCAGCCGAGGACAGGCGAGCAATCAGCCCCAGCATTTT.

The chain is built from TRBV19 and TRBJ2-5; 15 nucleotides match TRBD2. Germline loops: CDR1 LNHDA, CDR2 SQIVND (reference sequence). J was trimmed by 5 bases and V by 4 bases; bases with no gene match: 8. The CDR3 has 17 residues. The CDR3 DNA reads as TGTGCCAGTAGTACCCCCCTCGGGACTAGCGGGAGGGAGACCCAGTACTTC. Amino acid sequence: CASSTPLGTSGRETQYF. The full variable domain, completed using reference TRBV19 and TRBJ2-5, is DGGITQSPKYLFRKEGQNVTLSCEQNLNHDAMYWYRQDPGQGLRLIYYSQIVNDFQKGDIAEGYSVSREKKESFPLTVTSAQKNPTAFYLCASSTPLGTSGRETQYFGPGTRLLVL.

The V gene is TRBV6-1, the J gene TRBJ2-3; 9 nucleotides line up with TRBD2. The CDR3 length is 14 residues. CDR1 is MNHNS, CDR2 SASEGT, per germline. Trimming removed 5 bases from V and 2 bases from J; junction bases left unmatched: 2. The chain's CDR3 is CASSTSGYTDTQYF. The CDR3 nucleotides are TGTGCCAGCAGTACTAGCGGGTACACAGATACGCAGTATTTT.

The CDR3, as DNA: TGTGCCAGCAGCCGGACAGGGGGAAATCAGCCCCAGCATTTT. Protein: CASSRTGGNQPQHF. The chain uses TRBV27 and TRBJ1-5, with 10 bases aligning to TRBD1. The CDR3 is made up of 14 amino acids. CDR1 and CDR2 (germline): MNHEY, SMNVEV (reference sequence). J gave up 4 bases and V 6 bases, and 3 bases lay outside the gene matches.

The genes are TRBV7-9 and TRBJ2-7; 7 bases fit TRBD2. Germline V gene sequence: CDR1 SEHNR, CDR2 FQNEAQ (reference sequence). The CDR3 is 13 residues long. The ends lost 8 bases at V and 5 bases at J; junction bases unmatched: 9. In DNA, the CDR3 is TGTGCCAGCCGGCCGGGAGGAGGTAACGAGCAGTACTTC. It yields the protein CASRPGGGNEQYF.

This clone was observed a few times. The V call is TRBV6-5, the J call TRBJ2-6, with D uncertain. Deletions cut 7 bases from V and 3 bases from J, with 7 bases between. The CDR3 has 13 residues. Germline V gives CDR1 MNHEY, CDR2 SVGAGI. The CDR3 region has the DNA TGTGCCAGCACAAGAGTTGGGGCCAACGTCCTGACTTTC. This translates into CASTRVGANVLTF.

CDR3 residues: CASSSTSGDPGTQYF. The CDR3 DNA sequence: TGTGCCAGCAGCTCGACTAGCGGGGACCCCGGGACCCAGTACTTC. The chain carries TRBV9 and TRBJ2-5, with TRBD2 identical over 11 bases. This CDR3 has 15 amino acids. Germline CDR1 SGDLS, CDR2 YYNGEE. Trimming cost V 4 bases and J 7 bases; bases outside gene matches: 9.

This clone has a single count. The chain is built from TRBV9 and TRBJ2-5; 7 nucleotides agree with TRBD1. The closer fit of TRBJ2-7 to the DNA end suggests the J call may be wrong. Germline V CDR1 and CDR2: SGDLS, YYNGEE. The CDR3 has 14 residues. In nucleotides, the CDR3 is TGTGCCAGCAGCGAGAGGGGACAGAGCTACGAGCAGTACTTC. This encodes CASSERGQSYEQYF.

This chain uses TRBV27 with TRBJ2-3; no clear D gene. Germline CDR1 reads MNHEY; CDR2 reads SMNVEV (reference sequence). There are 13 residues in the CDR3. Trimming pared 7 bases from V and 2 bases from J, leaving 10 bases between. The CDR3 DNA reads as TGTGCCAGCACACACATGAACACAGATACGCAGTATTTT. This translates into CASTHMNTDTQYF.

This clone was recorded only once. The gene calls are TRBV2 and TRBJ2-1; D perhaps matches TRBD2 (6 bases). The CDR3 spans 15 residues. V lost 7 bases, J lost 4 bases, and 17 bases lay in between. Germline assignment: CDR1 SNHLY and CDR2 FYNNEI. The CDR3 nucleotides are TGTGCCAGCACCCGACGAGGACTACCTTACAATGAGCAGTTCTTC. Translating it yields CASTRRGLPYNEQFF. Full variable domain (remainder filled in from reference TRBV2 and TRBJ2-1): EPEVTQTPSHQVTQMGQEVILRCVPISNHLYFYWYRQILGQKVEFLVSFYNNEISEKSEIFDDQFSVERPDGSNFTLKIRSTKLEDSAMYFCASTRRGLPYNEQFFGPGTRLTVL.

The V gene is TRBV10-3, the J gene TRBJ2-2; D is uncertain. V was pared by 7 bases and J by 1 base, with 10 bases between. The CDR3 has 14 residues. Germline V CDR1 and CDR2: ENHRY, SYGVKD. For the CDR3, the DNA is TGTGCCATCATGCACACGATGAACACCGGGGAGCTGTTTTTT. Translated: CAIMHTMNTGELFF.

This chain joins TRBV18 and TRBJ2-2, with 7 bases that match TRBD1. The ends lost 7 bases at V and 2 bases at J; junction bases unmatched: 7. Germline lookup yields CDR1 KGHSH and CDR2 LQKENI. This CDR3 spans 15 amino acids. Here the CDR3 DNA reads TGTGCCAGCTTTCGGGACAGACATAACACCGGGGAGCTGTTTTTT. Translating it yields CASFRDRHNTGELFF.